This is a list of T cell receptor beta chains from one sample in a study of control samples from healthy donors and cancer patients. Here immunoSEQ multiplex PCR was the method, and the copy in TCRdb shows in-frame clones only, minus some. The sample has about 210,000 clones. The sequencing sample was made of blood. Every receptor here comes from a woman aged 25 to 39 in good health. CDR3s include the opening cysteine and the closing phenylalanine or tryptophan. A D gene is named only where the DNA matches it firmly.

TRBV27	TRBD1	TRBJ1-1	TGTGCCAGCAGGGGGACAGGGTATGAAGCTTTCTTT	CASRGTGYEAFF
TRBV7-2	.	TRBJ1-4	TGTGCCAGCAGCTTATCCCAGGTGACTAATGAAAAACTGTTTTTT	CASSLSQVTNEKLFF
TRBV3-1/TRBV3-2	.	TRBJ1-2	TGTGCCAGCAGCCAAGGAACAGGGAGGGTTGGCTACACCTTC	CASSQGTGRVGYTF
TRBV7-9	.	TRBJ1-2	TGTGCCAGCAGCCCGCGGGGGGGTGGCTACACCTTC	CASSPRGGGYTF
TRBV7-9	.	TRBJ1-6	TGTGCCAGCAGCTTTTCCATGCCAGGGGAGGGTAATTCACCCCTCCACTTT	CASSFSMPGEGNSPLHF
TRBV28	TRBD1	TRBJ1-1	TGTGCCAGCAGTTTGGGGGCAGGGGGCTTTCCTCGCCCCTCTCGGGAGAACACTGAAGCTTTCTTT	CASSLGAGGFPRPSRENTEAFF
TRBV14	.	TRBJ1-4	TGTGCCAGCAGCCTCCGTGGGGAAAAACTGTTTTTT	CASSLRGEKLFF
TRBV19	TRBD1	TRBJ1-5	TGTGCCAGTAGGGGGGGACAGTTCATAGCAAATCAGCCCCAGCATTTT	CASRGGQFIANQPQHF
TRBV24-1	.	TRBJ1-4	TGTGCCACCAGTGACTCCGGGACTGGGCTTGAAAAACTGTTTTTT	CATSDSGTGLEKLFF
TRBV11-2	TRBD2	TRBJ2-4	TGTGCCAGCAGCTTAGCGGCGGGGGGCGAGGAAAACATTCAGTACTTC	CASSLAAGGEENIQYF
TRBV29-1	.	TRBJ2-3	TGCAGCGTTGCCGGAAGCACAGATACGCAGTATTTT	CSVAGSTDTQYF
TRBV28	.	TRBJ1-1	TGTGCCAGCAGTTTGAGGGGGACGACCCGTGAAGCTTTCTTT	CASSLRGTTREAFF
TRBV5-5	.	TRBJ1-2	TGTGCCAGCAGCCCGGCCCCCCAGGGGTCTGACTATGGCTACACCTTC	CASSPAPQGSDYGYTF
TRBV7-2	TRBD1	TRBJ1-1	TGTGCCAGCAGCTTAGCGCCAAGGGGGCAAGGGACTGAAGCTTTCTTT	CASSLAPRGQGTEAFF
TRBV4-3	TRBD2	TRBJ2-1	TGCGCCAGCAGCCCGAAGGCCGGGACTAGCGGGGGAAGCGATGAGCGGTTCTTC	CASSPKAGTSGGSDERFF
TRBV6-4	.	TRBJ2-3	TGTGCCAGCAGTCGAGGGGTCCACACAGATACGCAGTATTTT	CASSRGVHTDTQYF
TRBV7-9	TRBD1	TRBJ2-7	TGTGCCAGCAGCTTAGTTGGGACAGGATTCTACGAGCAGTACTTC	CASSLVGTGFYEQYF
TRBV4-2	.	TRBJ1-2	TGTGCCAGCAGCCAAGAAGGGCCGGGGAAGGGGTATGGCTACACCTTC	CASSQEGPGKGYGYTF
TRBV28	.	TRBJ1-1	TGTGCCAGCAGTTTCAGGAAGTTGTCTCGTATTAGGAACACTGAAGCTTTCTTT	CASSFRKLSRIRNTEAFF
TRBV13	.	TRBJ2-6	TGCCCCAGCAGCATGGGGGGGGCGCACTCTGGGGCCAACGTCCTGACTTTC	CPSSMGGAHSGANVLTF